This T cell receptor (beta chain) originates from a study of blood T cell repertoires in COVID-19. Overall study context: The origin of the acute and convalescent COVID-19 samples was the United States, Italy and Spain. Sources were T cells, B-cell-depleted T cells, or PBMCs; the material itself was cDNA or gDNA.

The CDR3 has 16 residues. Germline CDR1 and CDR2: SGHRS and YFSETQ. The junction had 10 bases not matched to a gene; V was cut back by 5 bases and J by 0 bases. Original methodology: Cell counts per sample came from amplifying reference gene primers. The protocol was immunoSEQ multiplex PCR, while the TCRdb copy is restricted to in-frame clones and leaves out a portion. That table furnishes V, J and clone size, whereas the DNA furnished D and trimming. The sample shows roughly 230,000 clones, roughly 91% of them seen only once. Seattle enrolled patients during active infection and tracked them longitudinally.

The sample taken for sequencing was peripheral blood. The rearrangement uses TRBV5-1 and TRBJ1-1; TRBD1 agrees at 7 bases. This sequence originates from a man under 40 with COVID-19, enrolled during active disease. The CDR3 region has the DNA TGCGCCAGCAGAAGGGAGACAGGGAGGATGAACACTGAAGCTTTCTTT. Amino acids: CASRRETGRMNTEAFF.